Detailed here is one TCR beta chain. How the authors handled the data: Estimates of nucleated cell counts were drawn from the amplification of reference gene primers. Sequenced by immunoSEQ multiplex PCR; TCRdb stores in-frame clones only, minus some. D and trimming were read from the DNA, whereas the V and J calls and clone size are those reported in that table. Here the sample spans about 160,000 clones, over 75% being singletons. These data are taken from a study of blood T cell repertoires in COVID-19. Across the study: Sites across the United States, Italy and Spain contributed samples from acute and convalescent COVID-19. The analysed material was cDNA or gDNA that came from T cells, B-cell-depleted T cells, or PBMCs.

This CDR3 contains 15 residues. Germline assignment: CDR1 SNHLY and CDR2 FYNNEI. V gave up 4 bases and J gave up 6 bases, with 15 bases separating them. The sequenced sample was peripheral blood. The chain is built from TRBV2 and TRBJ2-2, with a tentative D call TRBD2 (6 bases). The sequence was obtained from a man between 65 and 79 years old with acute or convalescent COVID-19. The CDR3 sequence: CASSAGRGSPGELFF. The CDR3 coding sequence is TGTGCCAGCAGTGCGGGACGGGGGTCCCCCGGGGAGCTGTTTTTT.